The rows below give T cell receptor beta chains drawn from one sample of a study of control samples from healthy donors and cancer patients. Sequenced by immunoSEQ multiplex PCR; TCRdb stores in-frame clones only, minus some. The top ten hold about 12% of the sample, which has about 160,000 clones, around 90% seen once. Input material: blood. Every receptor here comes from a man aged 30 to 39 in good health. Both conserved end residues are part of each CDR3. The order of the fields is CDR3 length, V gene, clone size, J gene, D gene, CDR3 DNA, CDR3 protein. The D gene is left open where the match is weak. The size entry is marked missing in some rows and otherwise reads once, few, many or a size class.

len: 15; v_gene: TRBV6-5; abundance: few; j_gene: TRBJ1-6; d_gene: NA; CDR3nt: TGTGCCAGCAGTTCTACGTTTGACAGCGTGGGGCCCCTCCACTTT; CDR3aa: CASSSTFDSVGPLHF
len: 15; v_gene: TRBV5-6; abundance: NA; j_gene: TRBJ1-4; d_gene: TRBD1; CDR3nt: TGTGCCAGCAGTCGCCGACAGGGCTCTAATGAAAAACTGTTTTTT; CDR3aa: CASSRRQGSNEKLFF
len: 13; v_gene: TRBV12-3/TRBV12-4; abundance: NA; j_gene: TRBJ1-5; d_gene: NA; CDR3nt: TGTGCCAGCAGCGACAGCAGCAATCAGCCCCAGCATTTT; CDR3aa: CASSDSSNQPQHF
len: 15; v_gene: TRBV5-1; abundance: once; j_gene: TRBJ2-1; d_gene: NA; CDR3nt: TGCGCCAGCAGGCCACGACAGGGGTCGGGGGGGCCTGAGTTCTTC; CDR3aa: CASRPRQGSGGPEFF
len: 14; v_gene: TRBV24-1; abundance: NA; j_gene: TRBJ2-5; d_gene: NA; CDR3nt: TGTGCCACCAGTGGAGCAGGGAAGGGTGAGACCCAGTACTTC; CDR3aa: CATSGAGKGETQYF
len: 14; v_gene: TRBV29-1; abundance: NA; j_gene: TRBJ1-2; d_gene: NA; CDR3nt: TGCAGCGTTCTCCGGACAGACCACCGTGGTGGCTACACCTTC; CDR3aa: CSVLRTDHRGGYTF
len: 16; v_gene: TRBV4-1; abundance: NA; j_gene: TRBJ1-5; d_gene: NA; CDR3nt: TGCGCCAGCAGCCAAGGGATCGTGGGGGGCAATCAGCCCCAGCATTTT; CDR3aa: CASSQGIVGGNQPQHF
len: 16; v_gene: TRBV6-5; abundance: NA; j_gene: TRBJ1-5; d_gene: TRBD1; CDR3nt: TGTGCCAGCAGTTCAATCCCGACAGGGCTGGATCAGCCCCAGCATTTT; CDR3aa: CASSSIPTGLDQPQHF
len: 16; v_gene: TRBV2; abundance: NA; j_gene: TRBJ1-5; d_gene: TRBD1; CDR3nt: TGTGCCAGCGAGGGGGCAGGAACGAAAGGTAGTCAGCCCCAGCATTTT; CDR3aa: CASEGAGTKGSQPQHF
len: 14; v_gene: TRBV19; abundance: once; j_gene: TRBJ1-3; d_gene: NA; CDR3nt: TGTGCCAGTAGCCCCTCGGGGGGAGGAAACACCATATATTTT; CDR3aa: CASSPSGGGNTIYF
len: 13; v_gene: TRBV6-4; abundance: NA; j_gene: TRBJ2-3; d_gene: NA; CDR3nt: TGTGCCAGCAGCACGGTCGGGACAGATACGCAGTATTTT; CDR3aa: CASSTVGTDTQYF
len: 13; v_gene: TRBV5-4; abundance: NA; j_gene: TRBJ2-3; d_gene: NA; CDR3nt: TGTGCCACGGCGAGGGTGGGCACAGATACGCAGTATTTT; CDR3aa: CATARVGTDTQYF
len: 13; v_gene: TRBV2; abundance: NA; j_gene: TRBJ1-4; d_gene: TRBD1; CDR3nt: TGTGCCCTAGGCGGACAGGGGAGGGAAAAACTGTTTTTT; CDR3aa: CALGGQGREKLFF
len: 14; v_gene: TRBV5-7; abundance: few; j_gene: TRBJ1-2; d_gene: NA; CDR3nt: TGTGCCAGCAGCTCGGTACCCTTTAACTATGGCTACACCTTC; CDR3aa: CASSSVPFNYGYTF
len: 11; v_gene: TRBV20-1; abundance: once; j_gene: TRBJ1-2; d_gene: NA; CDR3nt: TGCAGTGCTAGAGAAATCCGGGAGTGTCACTTC; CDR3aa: CSAREIRECHF
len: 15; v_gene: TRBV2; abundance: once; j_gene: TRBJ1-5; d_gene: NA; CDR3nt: TGTGCCAGCAGTCCGGAGGTTCTGGGCAATCAGCCCCAGCATTTT; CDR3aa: CASSPEVLGNQPQHF
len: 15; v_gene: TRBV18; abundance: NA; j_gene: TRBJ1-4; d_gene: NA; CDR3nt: TGTGCCAGCTCCCACAGGGTGAGAGCTAATGAAAAACTGTTTTTT; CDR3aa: CASSHRVRANEKLFF
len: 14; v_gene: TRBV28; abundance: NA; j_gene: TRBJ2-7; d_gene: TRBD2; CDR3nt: TGTGCCAGCAGCCAGACTAGCGGGGGATACGAGCAGTACTTC; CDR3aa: CASSQTSGGYEQYF
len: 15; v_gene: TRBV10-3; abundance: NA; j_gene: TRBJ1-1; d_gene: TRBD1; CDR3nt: TGTGCCATCAGTTCGCCGGGACAGGGGGACACTGAAGCTTTCTTT; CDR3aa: CAISSPGQGDTEAFF
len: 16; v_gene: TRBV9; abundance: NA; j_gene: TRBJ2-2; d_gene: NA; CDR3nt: TGTGCCAGCAGCGCCTCAGGGATTCCGAACACCGGGGAGCTGTTTTTT; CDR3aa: CASSASGIPNTGELFF
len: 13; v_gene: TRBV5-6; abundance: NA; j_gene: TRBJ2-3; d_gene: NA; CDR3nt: TGTGCCAGCAGCTTGGGTGGGGCAGATACGCAGTATTTT; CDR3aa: CASSLGGADTQYF
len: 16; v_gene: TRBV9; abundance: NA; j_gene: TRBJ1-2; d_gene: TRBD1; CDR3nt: TGTGCCAGCAGCGGCCCCGGGACAGGGGGCAGGTTTGGCTACACCTTC; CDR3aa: CASSGPGTGGRFGYTF
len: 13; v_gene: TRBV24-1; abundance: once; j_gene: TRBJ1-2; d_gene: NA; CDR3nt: TGTGCCACCAGCAAGGGGTTGGGCTATGGCTACACCTTC; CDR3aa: CATSKGLGYGYTF
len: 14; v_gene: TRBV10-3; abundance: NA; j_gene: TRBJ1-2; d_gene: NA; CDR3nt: TGTGCCATCAGTGAGTCGGACGGAGAGTATGGCTACACCTTC; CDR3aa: CAISESDGEYGYTF
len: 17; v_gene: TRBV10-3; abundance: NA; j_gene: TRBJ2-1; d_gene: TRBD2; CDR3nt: TGTGCCATCAGTGAGCCTCAGGCGGGGGGAAGTGGAGATGAGCAGTTCTTC; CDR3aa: CAISEPQAGGSGDEQFF
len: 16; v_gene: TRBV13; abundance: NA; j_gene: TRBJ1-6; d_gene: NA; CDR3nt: TGTGCCAGCAGCTTACGGGCCCCCTCCTATAATTCACCCCTCCACTTT; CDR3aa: CASSLRAPSYNSPLHF
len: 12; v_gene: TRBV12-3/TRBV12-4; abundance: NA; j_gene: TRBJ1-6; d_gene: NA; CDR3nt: TGTGCCAGCAGATTCTCGGCCTCACCCCTCCACTTT; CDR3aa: CASRFSASPLHF
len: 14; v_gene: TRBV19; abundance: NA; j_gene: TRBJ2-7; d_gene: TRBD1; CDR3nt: TGTGCCAGTATGTCGGGTCCAGGGGGCTACGAGCAGTACTTC; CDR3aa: CASMSGPGGYEQYF
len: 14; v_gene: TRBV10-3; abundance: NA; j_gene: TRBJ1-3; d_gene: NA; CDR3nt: TGTGCCATCAGTGGGACCGACTCTGGAAACACCATATATTTT; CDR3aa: CAISGTDSGNTIYF
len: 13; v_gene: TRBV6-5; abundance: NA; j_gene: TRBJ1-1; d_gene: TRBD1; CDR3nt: TGTGCCAGCAGCCGGGACAGGAGCTACACGGCTTTCTTT; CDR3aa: CASSRDRSYTAFF
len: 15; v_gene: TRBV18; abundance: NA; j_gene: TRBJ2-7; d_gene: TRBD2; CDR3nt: TGTGCCAGCTCACTCGGGACTAGTTACGCCTACGAGCAGTACTTC; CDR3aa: CASSLGTSYAYEQYF
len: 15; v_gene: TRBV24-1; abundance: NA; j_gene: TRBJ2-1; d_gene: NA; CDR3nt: TGTGCCACCAGTGAAACAGGTGGATCCTACAATGAGCAGTTCTTC; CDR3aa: CATSETGGSYNEQFF
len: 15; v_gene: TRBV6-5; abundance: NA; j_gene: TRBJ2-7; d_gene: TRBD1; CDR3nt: TGTGCCAGCAGTTACCATCCGAGGACAGGGAACGAGCAGTACTTC; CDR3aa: CASSYHPRTGNEQYF
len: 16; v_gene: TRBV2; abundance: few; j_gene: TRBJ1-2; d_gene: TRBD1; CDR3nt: TGTGCCAGCAGTAACAGGGGGGACAGGGATATTCGTGGCTACACCTTC; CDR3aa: CASSNRGDRDIRGYTF
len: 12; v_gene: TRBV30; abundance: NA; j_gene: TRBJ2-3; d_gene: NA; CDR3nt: TGTGCCTGGTGGTTAGTGGGGGATACGCAGTATTTT; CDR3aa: CAWWLVGDTQYF
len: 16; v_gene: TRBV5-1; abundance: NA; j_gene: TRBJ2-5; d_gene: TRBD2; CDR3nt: TGCGCCAGCAGCTTGGAGGGGGCGGGAGGGCCCAAGACCCAGTACTTC; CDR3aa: CASSLEGAGGPKTQYF
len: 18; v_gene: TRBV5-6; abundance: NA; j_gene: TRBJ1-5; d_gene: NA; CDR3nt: TGTGCCAGCAGCTTGGAGGGAGGCAGGTTTAGAGGCAATCAGCCCCAGCATTTT; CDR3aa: CASSLEGGRFRGNQPQHF
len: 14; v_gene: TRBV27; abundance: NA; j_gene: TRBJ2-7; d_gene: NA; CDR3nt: TGTGCCAGCAGTTTAGACGGGCCTGATAGCGAGCAGTACTTC; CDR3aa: CASSLDGPDSEQYF
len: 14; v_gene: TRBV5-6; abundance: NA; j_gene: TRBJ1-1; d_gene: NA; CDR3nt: TGTGCCAGCAGCCCCTGGTGGGGAAACGCTGAAGCTTTCTTT; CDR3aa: CASSPWWGNAEAFF
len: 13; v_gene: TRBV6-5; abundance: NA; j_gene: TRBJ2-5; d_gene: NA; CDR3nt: TGTGCCAGCAGCAAGGGGTTCCAAGAGACCCAGTACTTC; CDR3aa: CASSKGFQETQYF
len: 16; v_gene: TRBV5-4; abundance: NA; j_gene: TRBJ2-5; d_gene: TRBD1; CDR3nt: TGTGCCAGCAGCTTAGGGACAGGGAGAGGGGGAGAGACCCAGTACTTC; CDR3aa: CASSLGTGRGGETQYF
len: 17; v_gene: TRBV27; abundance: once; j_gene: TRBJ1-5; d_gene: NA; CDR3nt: TGTGCCAGCAGTCCATTATCTACACAGGCCCTCAATCAGCCCCAGCATTTT; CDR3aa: CASSPLSTQALNQPQHF
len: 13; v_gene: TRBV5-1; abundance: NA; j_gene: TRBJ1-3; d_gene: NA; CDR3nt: TGCGCCAGCAGCACGGGGCCTGGAAACACCATATATTTT; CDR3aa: CASSTGPGNTIYF
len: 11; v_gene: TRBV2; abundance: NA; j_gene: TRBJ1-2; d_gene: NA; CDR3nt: TGTGCCAGCAGTCGGGACGGTGGCTACACCTTC; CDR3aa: CASSRDGGYTF
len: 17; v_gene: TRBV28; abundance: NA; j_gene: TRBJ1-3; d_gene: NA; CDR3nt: TGTGCCAGCAGCCTCCTAGGGGGTCGGAGCTCTGGAAACACCATATATTTT; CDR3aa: CASSLLGGRSSGNTIYF
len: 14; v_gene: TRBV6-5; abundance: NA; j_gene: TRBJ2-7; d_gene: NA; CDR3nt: TGTGCCAGCAGTACAGGACCCTCTTCCTACGAGCAGTACTTC; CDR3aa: CASSTGPSSYEQYF
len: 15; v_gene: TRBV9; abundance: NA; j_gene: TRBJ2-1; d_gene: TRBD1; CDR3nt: TGTGCCAGCAGCCCGCCGGGACAGGGGGCACCCCTCCAGTTCTTC; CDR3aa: CASSPPGQGAPLQFF
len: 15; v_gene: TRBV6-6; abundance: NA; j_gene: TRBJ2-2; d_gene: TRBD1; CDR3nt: TGTGCCAGCAGTAAGGGACAGGGGAACACCGGGGAGCTGTTTTTT; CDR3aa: CASSKGQGNTGELFF